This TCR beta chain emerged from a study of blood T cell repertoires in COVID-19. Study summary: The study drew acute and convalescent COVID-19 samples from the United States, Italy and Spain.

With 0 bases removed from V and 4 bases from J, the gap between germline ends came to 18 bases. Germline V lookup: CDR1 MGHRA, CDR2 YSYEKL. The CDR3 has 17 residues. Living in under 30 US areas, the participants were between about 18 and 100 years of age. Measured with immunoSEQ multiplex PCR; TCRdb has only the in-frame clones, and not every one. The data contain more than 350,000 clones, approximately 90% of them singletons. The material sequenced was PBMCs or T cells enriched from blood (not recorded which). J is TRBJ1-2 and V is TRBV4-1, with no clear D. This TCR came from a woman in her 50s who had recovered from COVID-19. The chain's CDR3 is CASSQENWRARSYGYTF. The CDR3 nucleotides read TGCGCCAGCAGCCAAGAGAATTGGCGGGCCCGTAGCTATGGCTACACCTTC.